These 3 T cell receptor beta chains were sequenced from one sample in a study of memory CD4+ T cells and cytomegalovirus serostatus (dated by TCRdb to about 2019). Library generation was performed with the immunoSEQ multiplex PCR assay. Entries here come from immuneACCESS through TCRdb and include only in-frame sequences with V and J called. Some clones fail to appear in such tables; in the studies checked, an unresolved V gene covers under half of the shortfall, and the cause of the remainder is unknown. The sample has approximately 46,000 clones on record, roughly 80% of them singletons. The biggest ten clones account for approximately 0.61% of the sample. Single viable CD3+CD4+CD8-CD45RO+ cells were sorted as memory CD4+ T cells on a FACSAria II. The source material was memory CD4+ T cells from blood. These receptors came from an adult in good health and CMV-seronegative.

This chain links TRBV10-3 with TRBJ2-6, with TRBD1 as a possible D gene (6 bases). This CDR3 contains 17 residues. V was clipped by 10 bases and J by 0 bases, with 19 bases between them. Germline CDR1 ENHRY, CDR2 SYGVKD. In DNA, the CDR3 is TGTGCCACCACTGCCACAGGGTGGGGCTCTGGGGCCAACGTCCTGACTTTC. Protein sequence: CATTATGWGSGANVLTF.

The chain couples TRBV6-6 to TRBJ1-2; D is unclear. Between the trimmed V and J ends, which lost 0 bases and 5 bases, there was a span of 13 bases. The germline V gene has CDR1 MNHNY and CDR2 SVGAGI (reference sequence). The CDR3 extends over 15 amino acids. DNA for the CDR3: TGTGCCAGCAGTTACTCGCCCATAACCAGTTATGGCTACACCTTC. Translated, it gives CASSYSPITSYGYTF.

In DNA form, the CDR3 reads TGCGCCAGCAGCCAAGAGGGAGCCAAAAACATTCAGTACTTC. It translates to CASSQEGAKNIQYF. The chain combines TRBV4-1 with TRBJ2-4; D is unresolved. Trimming pared 0 bases from V and 0 bases from J, leaving 3 bases between. Per germline, CDR1 MGHRA and CDR2 YSYEKL. The length of the CDR3 is 14 residues.